This T cell receptor (beta chain) was observed in a study of shared T cell receptors in the human thymus. V was trimmed by 7 bases and J by 4 bases, leaving 18 bases between them. The CDR3 runs 14 residues. Germline-derived CDR1 and CDR2 are GTSNPN and SVGIG (reference sequence). The table came from immunoSEQ multiplex PCR; TCRdb's copy has only in-frame clones and leaves some out. The sample lists over 450,000 clones; approximately 78% were seen once. This same sample was also part of a study on human thymus T cells. That study adds: Corrective heart surgery yielded the resections from which the thymus tissue came. Seemingly biased V and J gene usage marked thymic and blood repertoires.

This TCR derives from a boy in the first two years of life with a congenital heart defect. Sequencing was carried out using thymocytes. The rearrangement uses TRBV30 and TRBJ2-3; D ambiguous. CDR3 amino acids: CASRLGLGADTQYF. The CDR3 bases are TGTGCCTCCCGGCTGGGCTTAGGTGCAGATACGCAGTATTTT. Full variable domain (rest looked up from reference TRBV30 and TRBJ2-3): SQTIHQWPATLVQPVGSPLSLECTVEGTSNPNLYWYRQAAGRGLQLLFYSVGIGQISSEVPQNLSASRPQDRQFILSSKKLLLSDSGFYLCASRLGLGADTQYFGPGTRLTVL.